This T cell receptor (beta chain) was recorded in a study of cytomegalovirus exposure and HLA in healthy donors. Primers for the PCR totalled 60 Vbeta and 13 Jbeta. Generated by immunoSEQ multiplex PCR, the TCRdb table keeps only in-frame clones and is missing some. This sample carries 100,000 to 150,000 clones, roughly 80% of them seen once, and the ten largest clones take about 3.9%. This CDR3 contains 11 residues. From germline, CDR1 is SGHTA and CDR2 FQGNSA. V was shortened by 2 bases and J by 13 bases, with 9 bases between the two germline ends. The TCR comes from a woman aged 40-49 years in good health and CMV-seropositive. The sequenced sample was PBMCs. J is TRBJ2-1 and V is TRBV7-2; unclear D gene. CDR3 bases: TGTGCCAGCAGCTTAATCACTGATCAGTTCTTC. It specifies CASSLITDQFF.